This TCR beta chain was found in a study of blood T cell repertoires in COVID-19. Study-wide context: The samples span acute and convalescent COVID-19 from the United States, Italy and Spain.

CDR1 and CDR2 (germline): MDHEN, SYDVKM. The CDR3 sequence is 14 residues long. The germline V and J ends were trimmed by 4 bases and 8 bases, with 17 bases remaining between them. Methods used by the authors: Reference gene primer amplification yielded estimated nucleated cell counts. Libraries were prepared by immunoSEQ multiplex PCR; TCRdb keeps only in-frame clonotypes and omits some of them. Clone size and V and J calls were adopted from that table, with D and trimming inferred from the DNA. The sample has 100,000 to 150,000 clones; about 80% are singletons. The sequence was collected from a man in his forties or fifties with active or convalescent COVID-19. V usage is TRBV28 and J usage is TRBJ1-1, with D possibly being TRBD1 (6 bases). The material sequenced was peripheral blood. CDR3 loop: CASSSPDRHIEAFF. In nucleotides, the CDR3 is TGTGCCAGCAGTTCTCCCGACAGGCATATCGAAGCTTTCTTT.